Below, 5 T cell receptor beta chains from the same sample are listed, as sequenced in a study of CD8+CD57+ T cells in acquired aplastic anemia. Profiling that covered TCR beta VDJ and CDR3 relied on genomic DNA as its template. TCRdb analysed the reads with MiXCR anew, one entry per CDR3 protein. The sample has roughly 86,000 distinct CDR3 sequences, about half seen once. Sequencing input: sorted CD4+, CD8+, or CD8+CD57+ T cells (not recorded which) from PBMCs. The receptors stem from a human donor in good health, serving as a control.

The CDR3 sequence: CASSLERDDEKLFF. The CDR3 DNA reads TGTGCCAGCAGCTTGGAAAGGGATGATGAAAAACTGTTTTTT. The gene calls are TRBV5-4 and TRBJ1-4; the D is unclear. In germline, CDR1 is SGHNT, CDR2 YYREEE (reference sequence). The CDR3 loop spans 14 amino acids. Trimming shortened V by 0 bases and J by 6 bases, and 9 bases separated the two germline ends.

This clonotype was seen repeatedly, ten times or more. The chain carries TRBV9 and TRBJ2-3, with D hard to call. Germline CDR1 is SGDLS and CDR2 is YYNGEE. The CDR3 contains 14 residues. Trimming removed 0 bases from V and 5 bases from J, with 10 bases in between. The CDR3 is CASSVGLGGDTQYF. DNA for the CDR3: TGTGCCAGCAGCGTAGGTCTAGGCGGAGATACGCAGTATTTT.

This clonotype was observed at least ten times. V is TRBV20-1 and J is TRBJ1-3, with a possible D match to TRBD1 (5 bases). CDR1 is DFQATT and CDR2 is SNEGSKA in the germline V gene (reference sequence). CDR3 length: 16 amino acids. Trimming shortened V by 0 bases and J by 0 bases, and 12 bases separated the two germline ends. DNA for the CDR3: TGCAGTGCTAGAGATCGCAGGGTGTCCTCTGGAAACACCATATATTTT. It specifies CSARDRRVSSGNTIYF.

The J gene is TRBJ2-2, the V gene TRBV6-2 or TRBV6-3; D not resolved. Germline V CDR1 and CDR2: MNHEY, SVGEGT. The CDR3 runs 15 residues. V was pared by 5 bases and J by 12 bases, with 22 bases between. The CDR3 here is CASSLWAAGRAQLFF. The CDR3 region has the DNA TGTGCCAGCAGTCTATGGGCCGCCGGCCGTGCTCAGCTGTTTTTT.

The chain employs TRBV24-1 and TRBJ2-7; D unresolved. Deletions cut 5 bases from V and 0 bases from J, with 4 bases between. The CDR3 contains 12 residues. CDR1 and CDR2 (germline): KGHDR, SFDVKD. CDR3 bases: TGTGCCACCAGTGGGAACTCCTACGAGCAGTACTTC. Its translation is CATSGNSYEQYF.